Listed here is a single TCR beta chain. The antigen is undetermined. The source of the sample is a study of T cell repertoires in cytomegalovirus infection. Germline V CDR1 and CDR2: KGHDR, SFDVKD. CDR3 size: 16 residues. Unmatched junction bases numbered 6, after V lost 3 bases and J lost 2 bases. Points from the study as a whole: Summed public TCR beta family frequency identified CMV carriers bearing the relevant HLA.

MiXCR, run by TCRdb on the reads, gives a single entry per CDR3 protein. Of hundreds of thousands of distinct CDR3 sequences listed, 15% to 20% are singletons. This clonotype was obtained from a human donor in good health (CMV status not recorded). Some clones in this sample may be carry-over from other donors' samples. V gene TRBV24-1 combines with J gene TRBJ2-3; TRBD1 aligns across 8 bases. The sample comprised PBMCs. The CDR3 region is CATSDPGTGYTDTQYF. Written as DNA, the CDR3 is TGTGCCACCAGTGATCCGGGGACAGGCTACACAGATACGCAGTATTTT.